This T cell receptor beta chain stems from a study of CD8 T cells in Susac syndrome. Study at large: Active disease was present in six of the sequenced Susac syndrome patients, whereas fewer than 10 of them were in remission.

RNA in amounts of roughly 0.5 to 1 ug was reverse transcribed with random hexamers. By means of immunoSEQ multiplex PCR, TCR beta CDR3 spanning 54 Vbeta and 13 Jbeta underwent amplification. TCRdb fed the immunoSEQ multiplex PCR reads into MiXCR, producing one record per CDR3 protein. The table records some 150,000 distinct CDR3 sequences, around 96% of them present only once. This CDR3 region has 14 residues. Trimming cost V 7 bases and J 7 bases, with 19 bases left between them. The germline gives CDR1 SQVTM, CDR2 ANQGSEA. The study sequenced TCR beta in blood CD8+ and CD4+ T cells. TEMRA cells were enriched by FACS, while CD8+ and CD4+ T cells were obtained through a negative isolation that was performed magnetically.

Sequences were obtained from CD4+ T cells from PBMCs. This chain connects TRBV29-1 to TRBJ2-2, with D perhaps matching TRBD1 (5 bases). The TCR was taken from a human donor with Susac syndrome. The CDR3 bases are TGCAGCGCCTACGGCGAAGGGGTTAACGGGGAGCTGTTTTTT. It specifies CSAYGEGVNGELFF.